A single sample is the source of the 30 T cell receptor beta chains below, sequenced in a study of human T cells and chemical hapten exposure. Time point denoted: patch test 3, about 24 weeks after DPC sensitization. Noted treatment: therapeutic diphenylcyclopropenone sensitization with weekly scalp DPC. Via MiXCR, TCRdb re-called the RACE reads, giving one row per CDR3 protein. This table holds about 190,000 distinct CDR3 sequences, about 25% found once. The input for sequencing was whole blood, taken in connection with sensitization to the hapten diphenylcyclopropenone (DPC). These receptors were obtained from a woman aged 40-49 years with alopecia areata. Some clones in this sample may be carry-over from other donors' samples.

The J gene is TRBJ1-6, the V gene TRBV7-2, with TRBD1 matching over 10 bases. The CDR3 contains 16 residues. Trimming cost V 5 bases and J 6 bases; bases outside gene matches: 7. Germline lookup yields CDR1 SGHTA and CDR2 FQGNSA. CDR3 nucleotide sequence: TGTGCCAGCAGCCTAACCCGGGACAGGGGTAATTCACCCCTCCACTTT. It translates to CASSLTRDRGNSPLHF.

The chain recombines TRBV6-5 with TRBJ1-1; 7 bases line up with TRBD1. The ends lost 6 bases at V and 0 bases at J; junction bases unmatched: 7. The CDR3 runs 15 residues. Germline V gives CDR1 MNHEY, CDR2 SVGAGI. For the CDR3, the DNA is TGTGCCAGCAGCAGGGAAACAGGGGTGAACACTGAAGCTTTCTTT. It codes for CASSRETGVNTEAFF.

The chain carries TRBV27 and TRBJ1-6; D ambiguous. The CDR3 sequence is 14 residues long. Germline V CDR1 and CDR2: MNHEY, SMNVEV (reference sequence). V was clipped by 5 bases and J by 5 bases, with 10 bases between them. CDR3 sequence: CASSRTHDNSPLHF. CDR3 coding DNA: TGTGCCAGCAGTCGTACCCACGATAATTCACCCCTCCACTTT.

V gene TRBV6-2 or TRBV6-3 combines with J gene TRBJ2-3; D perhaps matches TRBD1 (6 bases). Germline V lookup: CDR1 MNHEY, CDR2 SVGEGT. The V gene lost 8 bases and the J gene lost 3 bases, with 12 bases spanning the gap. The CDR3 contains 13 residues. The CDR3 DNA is TGTGCCAGCGGACCCACAGGGACAGATACGCAGTATTTT. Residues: CASGPTGTDTQYF.

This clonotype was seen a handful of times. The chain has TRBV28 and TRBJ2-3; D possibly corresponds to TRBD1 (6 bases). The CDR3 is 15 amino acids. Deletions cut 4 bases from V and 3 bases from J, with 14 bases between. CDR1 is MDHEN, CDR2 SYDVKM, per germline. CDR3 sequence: CASSSTGSGTDTQYF. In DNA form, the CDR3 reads TGTGCCAGCAGTTCTACAGGGAGTGGGACAGATACGCAGTATTTT.

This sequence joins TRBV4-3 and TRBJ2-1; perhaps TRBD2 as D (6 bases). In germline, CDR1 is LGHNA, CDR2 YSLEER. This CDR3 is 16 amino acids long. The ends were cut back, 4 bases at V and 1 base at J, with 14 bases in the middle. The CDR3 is CASSLSGSPSYNEQFF. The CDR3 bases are TGCGCCAGCAGCCTTAGCGGATCGCCATCCTACAATGAGCAGTTCTTC.

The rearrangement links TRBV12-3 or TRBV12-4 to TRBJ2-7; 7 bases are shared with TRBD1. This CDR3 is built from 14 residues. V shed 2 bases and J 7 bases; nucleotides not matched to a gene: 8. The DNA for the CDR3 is TGTGCCAGCAGTTTACCCCAGGGGGAAACGGAGCAGTACTTC. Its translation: CASSLPQGETEQYF.

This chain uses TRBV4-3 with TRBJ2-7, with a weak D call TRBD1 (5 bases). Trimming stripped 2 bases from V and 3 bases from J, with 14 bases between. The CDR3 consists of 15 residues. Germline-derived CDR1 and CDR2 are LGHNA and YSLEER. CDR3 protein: CASSQLRDSLYEQYF. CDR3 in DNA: TGCGCCAGCAGCCAATTGAGAGACAGCCTCTACGAGCAGTACTTC.

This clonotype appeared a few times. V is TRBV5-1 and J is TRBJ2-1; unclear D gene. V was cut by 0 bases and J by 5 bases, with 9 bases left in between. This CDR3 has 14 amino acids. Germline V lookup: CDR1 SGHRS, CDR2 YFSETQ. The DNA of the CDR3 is TGCGCCAGCAGCTTGGCTCTTGACAACAATGAGCAGTTCTTC. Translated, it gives CASSLALDNNEQFF.

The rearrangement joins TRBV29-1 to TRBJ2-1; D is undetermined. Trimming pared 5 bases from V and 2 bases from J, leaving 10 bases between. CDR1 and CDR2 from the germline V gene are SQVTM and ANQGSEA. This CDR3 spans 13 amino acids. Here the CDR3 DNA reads TGCAGCGTTCCCTCCCCACCCTACAATGAGCAGTTCTTC. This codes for CSVPSPPYNEQFF.

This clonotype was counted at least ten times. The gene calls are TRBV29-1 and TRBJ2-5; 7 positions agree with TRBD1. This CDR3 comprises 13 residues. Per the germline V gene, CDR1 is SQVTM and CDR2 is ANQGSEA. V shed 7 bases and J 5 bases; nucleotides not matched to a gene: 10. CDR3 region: CSAEAQGSETQYF. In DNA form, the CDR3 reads TGCAGCGCTGAGGCACAGGGGTCGGAGACCCAGTACTTC.

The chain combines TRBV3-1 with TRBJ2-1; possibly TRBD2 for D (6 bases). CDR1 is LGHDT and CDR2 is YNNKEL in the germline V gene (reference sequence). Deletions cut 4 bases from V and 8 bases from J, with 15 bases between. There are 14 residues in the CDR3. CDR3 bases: TGTGCCAGCAGCCGGGACTTAAACCCCGATGAGCAGTTCTTC. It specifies CASSRDLNPDEQFF.

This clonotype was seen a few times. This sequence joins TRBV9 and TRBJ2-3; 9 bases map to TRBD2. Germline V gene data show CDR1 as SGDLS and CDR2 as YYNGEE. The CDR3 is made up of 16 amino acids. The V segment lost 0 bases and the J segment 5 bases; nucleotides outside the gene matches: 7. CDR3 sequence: CASSVGSSGNRDTQYF. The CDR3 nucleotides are TGTGCCAGCAGCGTAGGGTCTAGCGGGAACCGAGATACGCAGTATTTT.

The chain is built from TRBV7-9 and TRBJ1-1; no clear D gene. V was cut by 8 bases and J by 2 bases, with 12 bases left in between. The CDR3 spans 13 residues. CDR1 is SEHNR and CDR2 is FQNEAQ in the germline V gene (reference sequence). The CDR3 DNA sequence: TGTGCCAGCGGAACCGACCCCAACACTGAAGCTTTCTTT. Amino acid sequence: CASGTDPNTEAFF. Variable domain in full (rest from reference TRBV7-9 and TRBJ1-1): DTGVSQNPRHKITKRGQNVTFRCDPISEHNRLYWYRQTLGQGPEFLTYFQNEAQLEKSRLLSDRFSAERPKGSFSTLEIQRTEQGDSAMYLCASGTDPNTEAFFGQGTRLTVV.

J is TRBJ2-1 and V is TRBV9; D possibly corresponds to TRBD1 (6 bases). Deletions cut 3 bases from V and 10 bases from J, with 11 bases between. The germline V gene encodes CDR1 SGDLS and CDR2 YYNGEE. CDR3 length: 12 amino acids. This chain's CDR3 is CASSATGAEQFF. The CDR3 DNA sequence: TGTGCCAGCAGCGCGACAGGTGCGGAGCAGTTCTTC.

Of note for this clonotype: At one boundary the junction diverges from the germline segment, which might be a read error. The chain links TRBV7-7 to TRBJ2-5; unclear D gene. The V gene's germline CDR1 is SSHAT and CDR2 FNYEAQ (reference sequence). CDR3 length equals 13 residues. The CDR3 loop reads CASSLERRETQYF. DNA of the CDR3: TGTGCTAGCAGCTTAGAGCGCCGCGAGACCCAGTACTTC.

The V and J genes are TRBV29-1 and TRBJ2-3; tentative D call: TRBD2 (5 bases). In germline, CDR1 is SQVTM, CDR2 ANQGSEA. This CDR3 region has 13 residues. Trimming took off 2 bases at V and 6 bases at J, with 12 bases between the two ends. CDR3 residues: CSVEYTRRDTQYF. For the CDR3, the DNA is TGCAGCGTTGAATATACCCGGAGGGATACGCAGTATTTT.

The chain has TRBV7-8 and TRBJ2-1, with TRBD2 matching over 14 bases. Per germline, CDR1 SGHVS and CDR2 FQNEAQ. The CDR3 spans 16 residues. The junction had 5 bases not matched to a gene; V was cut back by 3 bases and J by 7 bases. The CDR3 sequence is CASSLRWTSGRNEQFF. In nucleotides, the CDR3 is TGTGCCAGCAGCTTGCGTTGGACTAGCGGGAGGAATGAGCAGTTCTTC.

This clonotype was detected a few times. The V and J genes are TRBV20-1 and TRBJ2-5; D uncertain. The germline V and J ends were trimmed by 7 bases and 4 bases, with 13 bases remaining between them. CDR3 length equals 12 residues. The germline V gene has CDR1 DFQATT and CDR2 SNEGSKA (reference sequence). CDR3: CSVLPRTETQYF. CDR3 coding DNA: TGCAGTGTCCTTCCCCGCACAGAGACCCAGTACTTC.

CDR3 residues: CSDHNEQFF. DNA of the CDR3: TGCAGCGACCACAATGAGCAGTTCTTC. V usage is TRBV29-1 and J usage is TRBJ2-1; D gene uncertain. Trimming left V 7 bases short and J 5 bases short, with 3 bases between. The germline V gene encodes CDR1 SQVTM and CDR2 ANQGSEA. This CDR3 comprises 9 residues.

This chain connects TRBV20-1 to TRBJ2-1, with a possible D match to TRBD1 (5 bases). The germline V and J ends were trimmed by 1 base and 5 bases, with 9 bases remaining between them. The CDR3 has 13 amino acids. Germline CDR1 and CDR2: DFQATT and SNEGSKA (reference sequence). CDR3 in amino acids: CSARGTLHNEQFF. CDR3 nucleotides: TGCAGTGCTAGAGGGACACTACACAATGAGCAGTTCTTC.

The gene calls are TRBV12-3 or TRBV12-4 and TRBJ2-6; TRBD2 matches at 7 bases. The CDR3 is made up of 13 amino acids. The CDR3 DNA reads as TGTGCGGGGGGGGAGTCTGGGGCCAACGTCCTGACTTTC. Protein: CAGGESGANVLTF.

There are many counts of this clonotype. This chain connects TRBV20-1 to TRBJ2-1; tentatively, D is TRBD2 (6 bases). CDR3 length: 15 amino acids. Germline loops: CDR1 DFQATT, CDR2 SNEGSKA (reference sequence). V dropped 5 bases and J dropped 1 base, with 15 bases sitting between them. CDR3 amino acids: CSALARGISYNEQFF. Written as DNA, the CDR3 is TGCAGTGCTCTCGCCCGCGGGATATCCTACAATGAGCAGTTCTTC.

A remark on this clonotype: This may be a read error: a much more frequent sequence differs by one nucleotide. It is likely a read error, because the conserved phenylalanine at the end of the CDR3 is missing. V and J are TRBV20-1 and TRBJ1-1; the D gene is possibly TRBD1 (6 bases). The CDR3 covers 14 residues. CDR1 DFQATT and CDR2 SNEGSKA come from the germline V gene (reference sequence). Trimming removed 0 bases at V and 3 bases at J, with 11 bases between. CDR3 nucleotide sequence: TGCAGTGCTAGAGAGACCGACAGGTACACTGAAGCTTTCCTT. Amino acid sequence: CSARETDRYTEAFL.

CDR3 in amino acids: CASSLDPTGSGELFF. The CDR3 DNA reads TGTGCCAGCAGCTTAGATCCTACAGGGTCCGGGGAGCTGTTTTTT. The chain joins TRBV11-3 to TRBJ2-2, with D possibly matching TRBD1 (6 bases). V was cut by 0 bases and J by 6 bases, with 11 bases left in between. This CDR3 has 15 amino acids. Germline assignment: CDR1 SGHNT and CDR2 YENEEA.

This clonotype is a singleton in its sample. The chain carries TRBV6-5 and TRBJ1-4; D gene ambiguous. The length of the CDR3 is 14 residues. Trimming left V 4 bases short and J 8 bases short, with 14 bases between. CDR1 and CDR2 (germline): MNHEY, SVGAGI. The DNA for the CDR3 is TGTGCCAGCAGTTCCACCTTGACGGGCGAAAAACTGTTTTTT. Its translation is CASSSTLTGEKLFF.

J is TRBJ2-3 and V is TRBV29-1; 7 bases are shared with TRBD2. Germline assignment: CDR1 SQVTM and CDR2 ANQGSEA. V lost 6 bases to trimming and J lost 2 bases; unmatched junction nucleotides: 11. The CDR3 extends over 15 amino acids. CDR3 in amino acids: CSVRTGGRVTDTQYF. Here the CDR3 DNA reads TGCAGCGTGAGGACTGGCGGGAGAGTCACAGATACGCAGTATTTT.

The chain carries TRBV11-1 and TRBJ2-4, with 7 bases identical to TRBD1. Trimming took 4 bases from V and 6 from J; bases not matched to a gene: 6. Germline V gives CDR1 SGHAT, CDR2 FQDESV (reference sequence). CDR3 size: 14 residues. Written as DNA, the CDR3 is TGTGCCAGCAGCTCAACAGGGGAAGGAAACATTCAGTACTTC. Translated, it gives CASSSTGEGNIQYF.

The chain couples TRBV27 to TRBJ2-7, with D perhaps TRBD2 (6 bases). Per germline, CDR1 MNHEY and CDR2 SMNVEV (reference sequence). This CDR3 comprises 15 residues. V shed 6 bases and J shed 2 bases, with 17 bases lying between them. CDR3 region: CASRKAISGAYEQYF. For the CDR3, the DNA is TGTGCCAGCAGGAAGGCGATTTCGGGGGCCTACGAGCAGTACTTC.

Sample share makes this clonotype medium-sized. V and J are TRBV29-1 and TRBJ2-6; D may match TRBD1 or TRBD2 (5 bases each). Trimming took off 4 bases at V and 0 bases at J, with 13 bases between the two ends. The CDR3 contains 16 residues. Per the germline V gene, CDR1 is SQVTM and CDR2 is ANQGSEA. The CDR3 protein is CSVVVGAVSGANVLTF. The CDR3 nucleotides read TGCAGCGTTGTGGTCGGGGCAGTCTCTGGGGCCAACGTCCTGACTTTC.